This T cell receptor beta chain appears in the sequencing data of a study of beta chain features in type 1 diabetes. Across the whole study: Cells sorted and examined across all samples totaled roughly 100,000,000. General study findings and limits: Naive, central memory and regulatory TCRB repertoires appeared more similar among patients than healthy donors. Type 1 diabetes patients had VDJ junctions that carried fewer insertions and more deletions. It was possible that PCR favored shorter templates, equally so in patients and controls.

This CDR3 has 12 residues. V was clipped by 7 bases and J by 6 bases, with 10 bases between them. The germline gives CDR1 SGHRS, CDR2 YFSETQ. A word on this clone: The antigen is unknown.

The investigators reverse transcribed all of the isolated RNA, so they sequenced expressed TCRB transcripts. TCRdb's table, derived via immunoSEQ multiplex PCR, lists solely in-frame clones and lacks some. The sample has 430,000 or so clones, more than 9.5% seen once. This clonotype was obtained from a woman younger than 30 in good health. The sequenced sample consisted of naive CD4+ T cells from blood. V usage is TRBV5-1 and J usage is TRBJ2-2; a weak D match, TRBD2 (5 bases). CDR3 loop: CASSLGSGELFF. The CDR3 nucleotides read TGCGCCAGCTCACTAGGATCCGGGGAGCTGTTTTTT. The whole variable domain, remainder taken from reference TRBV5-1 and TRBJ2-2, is KAGVTQTPRYLIKTRGQQVTLSCSPISGHRSVSWYQQTPGQGLQFLFEYFSETQRNKGNFPGRFSGRQFSNSRSEMNVSTLELGDSALYLCASSLGSGELFFGEGSRLTVL.